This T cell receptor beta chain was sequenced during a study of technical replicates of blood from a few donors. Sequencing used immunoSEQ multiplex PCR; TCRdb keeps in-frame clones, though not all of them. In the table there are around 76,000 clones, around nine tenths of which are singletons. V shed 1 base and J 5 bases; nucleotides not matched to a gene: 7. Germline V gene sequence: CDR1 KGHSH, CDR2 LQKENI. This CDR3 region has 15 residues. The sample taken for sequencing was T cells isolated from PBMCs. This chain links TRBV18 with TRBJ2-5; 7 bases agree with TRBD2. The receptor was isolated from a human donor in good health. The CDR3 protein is CASSPREGLGETQYF. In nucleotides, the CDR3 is TGTGCCAGCTCACCACGGGAGGGGCTGGGGGAGACCCAGTACTTC. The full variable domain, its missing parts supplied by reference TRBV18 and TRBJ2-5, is NAGVMQNPRHLVRRRGQEARLRCSPMKGHSHVYWYRQLPEEGLKFMVYLQKENIIDESGMPKERFSAEFPKEGPSILRIQQVVRGDSAAYFCASSPREGLGETQYFGPGTRLLVL.